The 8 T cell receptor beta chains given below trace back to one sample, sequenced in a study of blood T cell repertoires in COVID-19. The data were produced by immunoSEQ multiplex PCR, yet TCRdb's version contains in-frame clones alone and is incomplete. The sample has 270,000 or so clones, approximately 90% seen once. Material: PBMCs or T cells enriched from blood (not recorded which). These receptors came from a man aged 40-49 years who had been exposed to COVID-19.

CDR3 bases: TGTGCCAGCAGCTCGAACCATCGGGGCTATAATTCACCCCTCCACTTT. This encodes CASSSNHRGYNSPLHF. The V gene is TRBV7-8, the J gene TRBJ1-6, with no clear D. The germline gives CDR1 SGHVS, CDR2 FQNEAQ. This CDR3 region has 16 residues. V lost 4 bases and J lost 3, with 13 bases in between.

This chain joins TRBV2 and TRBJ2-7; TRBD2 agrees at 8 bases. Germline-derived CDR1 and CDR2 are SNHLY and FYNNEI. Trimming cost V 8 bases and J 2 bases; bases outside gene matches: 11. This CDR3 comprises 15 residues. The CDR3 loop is CASVWGSGAPYEQYF. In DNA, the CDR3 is TGTGCCAGCGTCTGGGGTAGCGGGGCTCCCTACGAGCAGTACTTC.

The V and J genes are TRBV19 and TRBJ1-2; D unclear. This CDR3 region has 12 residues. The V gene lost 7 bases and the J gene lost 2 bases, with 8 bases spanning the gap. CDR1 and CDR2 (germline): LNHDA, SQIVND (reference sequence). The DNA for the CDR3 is TGTGCCAGTACACAGCTGAACTATGGCTACACCTTC. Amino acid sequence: CASTQLNYGYTF.

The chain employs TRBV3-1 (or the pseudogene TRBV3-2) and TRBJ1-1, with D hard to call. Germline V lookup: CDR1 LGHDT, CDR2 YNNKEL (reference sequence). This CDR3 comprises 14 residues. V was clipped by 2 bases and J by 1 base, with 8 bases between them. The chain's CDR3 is CASSQPTRNTEAFF. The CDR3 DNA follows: TGTGCCAGCAGCCAACCGACTAGGAACACTGAAGCTTTCTTT.

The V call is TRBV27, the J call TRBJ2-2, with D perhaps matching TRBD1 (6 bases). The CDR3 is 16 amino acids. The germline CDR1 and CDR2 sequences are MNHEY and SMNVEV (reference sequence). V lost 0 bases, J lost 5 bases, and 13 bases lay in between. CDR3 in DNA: TGTGCCAGCAGTTTATCGAAATACAGGGATACCGGGGAGCTGTTTTTT. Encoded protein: CASSLSKYRDTGELFF.

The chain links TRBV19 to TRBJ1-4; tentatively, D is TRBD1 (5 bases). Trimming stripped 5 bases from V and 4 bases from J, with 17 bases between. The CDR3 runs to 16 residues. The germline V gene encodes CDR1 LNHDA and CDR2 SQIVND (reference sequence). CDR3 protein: CASSYGGMAINEKLFF. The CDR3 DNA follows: TGTGCCAGTAGTTACGGGGGAATGGCGATTAATGAAAAACTGTTTTTT.

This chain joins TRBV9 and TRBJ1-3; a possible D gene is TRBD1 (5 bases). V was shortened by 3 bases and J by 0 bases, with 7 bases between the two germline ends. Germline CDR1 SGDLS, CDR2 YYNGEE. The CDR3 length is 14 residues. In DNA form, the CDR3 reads TGTGCCAGCAGCGCGGACAACTCTGGAAACACCATATATTTT. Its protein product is CASSADNSGNTIYF.

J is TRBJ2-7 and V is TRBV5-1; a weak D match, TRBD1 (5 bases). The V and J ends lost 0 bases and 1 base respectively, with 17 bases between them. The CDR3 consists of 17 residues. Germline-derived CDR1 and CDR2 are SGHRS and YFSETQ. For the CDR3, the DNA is TGCGCCAGCAGCTTGGCCCCCCGGCAGGGTCCATCCTACGAGCAGTACTTC. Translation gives CASSLAPRQGPSYEQYF.